These T cell receptor beta chains were read from a single sample in a study of regulatory T cells in long-lasting Graves disease. TCRdb re-derived calls from the multiplex PCR reads in MiXCR, one entry per CDR3 protein. Among 600,000 to 850,000 distinct CDR3 sequences listed, 25% to 35% were seen once. Sample: peripheral blood mononuclear cells (PBMCs), taken when the disease was refractory, from a patient treated with antithyroid drugs. These receptors were taken from a female donor with Graves disease. Each CDR3 is given with its conserved first and last residue. Fields, in order: V gene, clone size, J gene, D gene, CDR3 DNA, CDR3 protein. The D gene is left open where the match is weak. Expanded clones are given a class, and other clones once, few, many or no size at all.

TRBV2	few	TRBJ2-2	TRBD1	TGTGCCAGCAGGGGACAGGGTGTAGCCGGGGAGCTGTTTTTT	CASRGQGVAGELFF
TRBV29-1	-	TRBJ1-1	-	TGCAGCGTTGTTAGGGTAGAAGGGGGTGTGAACACTGAAGCTTTCTTT	CSVVRVEGGVNTEAFF
TRBV12-3/TRBV12-4	-	TRBJ1-2	-	TGTGCCAGCAGCCCTACAGACCTCTATGGCTACACCTTC	CASSPTDLYGYTF
TRBV29-1	-	TRBJ2-2	-	TGCAGCGTTCGGACAGACCCGAACACCGGGGAGCTGTTTTTT	CSVRTDPNTGELFF
TRBV6-4	-	TRBJ1-1	-	TGTGCCAGCAGTGAAGCGCTGGTGAATCTTATGAACACTGAAGCTTTCTTT	CASSEALVNLMNTEAFF
TRBV29-1	few	TRBJ1-1	-	TGCAGCGTTGCCAACGCCCGACAGAGAAGGGCAAAGAACACTGAAGCTTTCTTT	CSVANARQRRAKNTEAFF
TRBV2	-	TRBJ1-5	-	TGTGCCAGCAGTGAAGGGGGGACTGCCGGTTTTTATGGCAATCAGCCCCAGCATTTT	CASSEGGTAGFYGNQPQHF
TRBV9	-	TRBJ2-5	-	TGTGCCAGCAGCGTAGGGGCCCCGGAGACCCAGTACTTC	CASSVGAPETQYF
TRBV2	-	TRBJ1-3	TRBD1	TGTGCCAGCAGGCGCGACAGGGCCGGGGATGGAAACACCATATATTTT	CASRRDRAGDGNTIYF
TRBV27	-	TRBJ1-5	-	TGTGCCAGCAGTGGGGATAATCAGCCCCAGCATTTT	CASSGDNQPQHF
TRBV20-1	-	TRBJ2-7	-	TGCAGTGCCAGTAGACTTCAGAGGGACGAGCAGTACTTC	CSASRLQRDEQYF
TRBV20-1	-	TRBJ1-5	-	TGCAGTGCTAGAGAGAGGGATAGCAATCAGCCCCAGCATTTT	CSARERDSNQPQHF
TRBV6-1	many	TRBJ1-1	-	TGTGCCAGCAGTCCCCTCGCACAGCCAAACACTGAAGCTTTCTTT	CASSPLAQPNTEAFF
TRBV19	-	TRBJ1-3	-	TGTGCCAGTAGTATAGAATGGAGGACAAGCTCTGGAAACACCATATATTTT	CASSIEWRTSSGNTIYF
TRBV12-3/TRBV12-4	few	TRBJ1-3	-	TGTGCCAGCAGTCCGGGACTTGGAAACACCATATATTTT	CASSPGLGNTIYF
TRBV3-1	many	TRBJ2-5	-	TGTGCCAGCAGCGATCGACAAGGTTCTGAGACCCAGTACTTC	CASSDRQGSETQYF
TRBV28	many	TRBJ1-2	-	TGTGCCAGCAGTTTCCACAGTTCTACCTATGGCTACACCTTC	CASSFHSSTYGYTF
TRBV20-1	few	TRBJ1-5	-	TGCAGTGTGCCGGAACCCCAGGGTCAGCCCCAGCATTTT	CSVPEPQGQPQHF
TRBV20-1	-	TRBJ2-7	-	TGCAGTGCAAGCCCCCGCAGTGGGCGTAGGTTGGACGAGCAGTACTTC	CSASPRSGRRLDEQYF
TRBV9	-	TRBJ2-7	-	TGTGCCAGCAGCTTAAGGCAGGTCGCCTACGAGCAGTACTTC	CASSLRQVAYEQYF
TRBV28	many	TRBJ1-5	-	TGTGCCAGCAGCCCCCCGCGGGGGCCCCAGCATTTT	CASSPPRGPQHF
TRBV19	few	TRBJ1-1	-	TGTGCCAGTAGTGGTGGCAACCTTAACACTGAAGCTTTCTTT	CASSGGNLNTEAFF
TRBV11-2	many	TRBJ1-2	TRBD1	TGTGCCAGCAGCACACAAATTGCCGGAGGGACAGACTATGGCTACACCTTC	CASSTQIAGGTDYGYTF
TRBV2	many	TRBJ2-2	-	TGTGCCAGCAGTCACCCGGGATCGAACACCGGGGAGCTGTTTTTT	CASSHPGSNTGELFF
TRBV30	-	TRBJ1-3	-	TGTGCCGGAACAGTGGGGCCCGGAAACACCATATATTTT	CAGTVGPGNTIYF
TRBV2	-	TRBJ1-6	-	TGTGCCAGCAGTGCCGGGGCTCGCCTCTCACCCCTCCACTTT	CASSAGARLSPLHF
TRBV6-4	-	TRBJ1-1	TRBD1	TGTGCCAGCAGTTACTGGGCAGGGGGCGGGAGGATGGGAGCTTTCTTT	CASSYWAGGGRMGAFF
TRBV20-1	few	TRBJ1-5	-	TGCAGTGCTGCAGATATCAATCAGCCCCAGCATTTT	CSAADINQPQHF
TRBV6-1	many	TRBJ1-2	-	TGTGCCACCAGAGGCGTCGGTGGCTACACCTTC	CATRGVGGYTF
TRBV30	-	TRBJ1-2	TRBD1	TGTGCCTGGAGGGACAGGGGATACAACTATGGCTACACCTTC	CAWRDRGYNYGYTF
TRBV20-1	-	TRBJ1-5	-	TGCAGTGCTGTCCAGGCACTTAGCAATCAGCCCCAGCATTTT	CSAVQALSNQPQHF
TRBV6-1	-	TRBJ1-3	-	TGTGCCAGCACCAACAGCCTCTCTGGAAACACCATATATTTT	CASTNSLSGNTIYF
TRBV2	many	TRBJ1-2	TRBD1	TGTGCCAGCCTCCGGGACAGGGATTATGGCTACACCTTC	CASLRDRDYGYTF
TRBV7-9	few	TRBJ1-6	-	TGCGCCGGGGGCGGAGGCTCCTACAATTCACCCCTCCACTTT	CAGGGGSYNSPLHF
TRBV20-1	few	TRBJ1-4	TRBD1	TGCAGTGCTGGCGCGGAGGTAACAGGGGGTCCTGAAAAACTGTTTTTT	CSAGAEVTGGPEKLFF
TRBV9	-	TRBJ2-7	TRBD2	TGTGCCAGCAGCGAAGTGGCGGGCGGGAGCTCCTACGAGCAGTACTTC	CASSEVAGGSSYEQYF
TRBV6-5	-	TRBJ1-5	-	TGTGCCAGCAGTTATATCCCCAATCAGCCCCAGCATTTT	CASSYIPNQPQHF
TRBV28	-	TRBJ1-1	TRBD1	TGTGCCAGCAGTCCCTCGGGCCCAGGGGGCACTGAAGCTTTCTTT	CASSPSGPGGTEAFF
TRBV9	-	TRBJ2-5	-	TGTGCCAGCAGCGTAGACCCAACTCAGGGTGTGAGGGAGACCCAGTACTTC	CASSVDPTQGVRETQYF
TRBV6-9	-	TRBJ2-2	TRBD2	TGTGCCAGCAGTTACTTTAGCGGGAGCTCCACCGGGGAGCTGTTTTTT	CASSYFSGSSTGELFF
TRBV12-3/TRBV12-4	-	TRBJ1-1	-	TGTGCCAGCAGTTTGAGTCCGAGGGCTGAAGCTTTCTTT	CASSLSPRAEAFF
TRBV9	-	TRBJ2-3	-	TGTGCCAGCGCCCGTTCTGCGCGTAGTACAGATACGCAGTATTTT	CASARSARSTDTQYF